The clone carrying this TCR beta chain has just a few counts. Its antigen is unknown. This record comes from a study of T cells after yellow fever vaccination. Overall study findings and caveats: Clones that expanded after primary vaccination mostly reappeared after the booster (96% CD4, approximately 85% CD8).

V dropped 4 bases and J dropped 7 bases, with 11 bases sitting between them. The CDR3 spans 13 residues. CDR1 is LGHDT and CDR2 is YNNKEL in the germline V gene (reference sequence). It was through 5'RACE template switching that TCR cDNA was made, with a universal primer site and UMIs added. TCRdb fed the 5' RACE reads into MiXCR, producing one record per CDR3 protein. The sample yields some 160,000 distinct CDR3 sequences, approximately 9.7% seen once. This chain uses TRBV3-1 with TRBJ1-5, with D unclear. Sequences were derived from CD8+ T cells sorted from PBMCs, sampled 45 days after the yellow fever booster vaccination. The clonotype comes from a young man who received the YFV17D yellow fever vaccine. This chain's CDR3 is CASSPPREQPQHF. The CDR3, as DNA: TGTGCCAGCAGCCCCCCCCGGGAGCAGCCCCAGCATTTT.